This T cell receptor beta chain was profiled in a study of T cells after yellow fever vaccination. UMIs and a universal primer site were added when TCR cDNA was made by 5'RACE template switching. MiXCR, run by TCRdb on the 5' RACE reads, gives a single entry per CDR3 protein. This sample has around 100,000 distinct CDR3 sequences, with around 8% found just once. Findings of the study overall: The secondary response was weaker, and its peak arrived faster, on day 5 versus 15. Booster sampling recovered most clones from primary vaccination (roughly 97% CD4, over 75% CD8). Some clonotypes, a small share, were shared between CD4 and CD8 compartments.

A note on this clonotype: As yet, its antigen is unknown.

This CDR3 is built from 15 residues. Germline V gives CDR1 SGHAT, CDR2 FQNNGV. The germline V and J ends were trimmed by 3 bases and 1 base, with 13 bases remaining between them. The sequence came from a man younger than 45 who received the YFV17D yellow fever vaccine. The chain recombines TRBV11-2 with TRBJ2-7, with D possibly matching TRBD2 (6 bases). The sample consisted of CD8+ T cells sorted from PBMCs, taken 45 days after the yellow fever booster vaccination. The CDR3 DNA is TGTGCCAGCAGCTTTCTACTAGCAGTATCCTACGAGCAGTACTTC. This translates into CASSFLLAVSYEQYF. The full variable domain, its missing parts supplied by reference TRBV11-2 and TRBJ2-7, is EAGVAQSPRYKIIEKRQSVAFWCNPISGHATLYWYQQILGQGPKLLIQFQNNGVVDDSQLPKDRFSAERLKGVDSTLKIQPAKLEDSAVYLCASSFLLAVSYEQYFGPGTRLTVT.